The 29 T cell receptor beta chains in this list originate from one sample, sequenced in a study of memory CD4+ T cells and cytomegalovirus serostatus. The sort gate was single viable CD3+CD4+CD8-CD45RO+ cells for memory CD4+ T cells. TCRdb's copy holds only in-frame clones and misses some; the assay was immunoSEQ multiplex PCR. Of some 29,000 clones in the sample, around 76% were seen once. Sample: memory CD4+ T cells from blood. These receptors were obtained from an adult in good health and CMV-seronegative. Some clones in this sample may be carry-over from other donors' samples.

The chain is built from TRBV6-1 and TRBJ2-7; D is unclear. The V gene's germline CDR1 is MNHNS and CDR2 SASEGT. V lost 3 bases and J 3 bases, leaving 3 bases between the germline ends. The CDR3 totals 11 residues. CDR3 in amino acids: CASSEGYEQYF. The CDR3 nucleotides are TGTGCCAGCAGTGAGGGCTACGAGCAGTACTTC.

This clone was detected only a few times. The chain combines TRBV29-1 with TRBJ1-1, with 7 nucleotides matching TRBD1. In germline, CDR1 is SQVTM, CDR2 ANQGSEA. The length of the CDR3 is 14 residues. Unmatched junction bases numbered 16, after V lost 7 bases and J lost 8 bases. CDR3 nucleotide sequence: TGCAGCGCCGACCTATCTTACCGGGACAGCGAAGCTTTCTTT. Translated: CSADLSYRDSEAFF.

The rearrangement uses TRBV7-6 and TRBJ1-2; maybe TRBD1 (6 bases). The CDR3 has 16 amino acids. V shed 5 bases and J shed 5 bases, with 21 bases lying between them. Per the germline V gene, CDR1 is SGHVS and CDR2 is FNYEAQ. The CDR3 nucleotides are TGTGCCAGCAGCCCAGAGACAGGCGAAGTGGGTTATGGCTACACCTTC. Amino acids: CASSPETGEVGYGYTF.

In DNA, the CDR3 is TGCGCCAGCAGCTTGCGGGCCCCGACAGAGAAAGCTAACTATGGCTACACCTTC. Encoded protein: CASSLRAPTEKANYGYTF. This chain joins TRBV5-1 and TRBJ1-2; a possible D gene is TRBD1 (5 bases). CDR3 length: 18 amino acids. Trimming stripped 1 base from V and 0 bases from J, with 19 bases between. CDR1 and CDR2 from the germline V gene are SGHRS and YFSETQ.

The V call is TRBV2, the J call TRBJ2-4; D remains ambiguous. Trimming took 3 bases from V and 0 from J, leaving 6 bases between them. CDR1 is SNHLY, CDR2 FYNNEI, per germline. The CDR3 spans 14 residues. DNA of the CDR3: TGTGCCAGCAGTGACAGGTTAGCCAAAAACATTCAGTACTTC. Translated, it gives CASSDRLAKNIQYF.

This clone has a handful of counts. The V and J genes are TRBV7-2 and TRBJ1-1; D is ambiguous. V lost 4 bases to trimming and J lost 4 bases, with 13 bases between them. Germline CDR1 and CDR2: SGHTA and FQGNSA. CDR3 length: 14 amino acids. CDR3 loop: CASSSMWRGTEAFF. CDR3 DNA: TGTGCCAGCAGCTCCATGTGGCGTGGCACTGAAGCTTTCTTT.

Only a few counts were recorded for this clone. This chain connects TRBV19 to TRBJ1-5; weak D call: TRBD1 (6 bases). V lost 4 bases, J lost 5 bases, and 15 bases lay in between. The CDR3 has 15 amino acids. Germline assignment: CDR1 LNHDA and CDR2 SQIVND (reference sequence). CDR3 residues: CASSTRGRSDQPQHF. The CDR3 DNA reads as TGTGCCAGTAGTACGCGGGGGCGAAGTGATCAGCCCCAGCATTTT.

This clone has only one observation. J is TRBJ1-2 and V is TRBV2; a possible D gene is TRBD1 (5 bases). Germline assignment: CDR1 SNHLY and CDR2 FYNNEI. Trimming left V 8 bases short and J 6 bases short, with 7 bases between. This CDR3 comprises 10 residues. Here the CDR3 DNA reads TGTGCCAGCGGGGGGAATGGCTACACCTTC. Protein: CASGGNGYTF.

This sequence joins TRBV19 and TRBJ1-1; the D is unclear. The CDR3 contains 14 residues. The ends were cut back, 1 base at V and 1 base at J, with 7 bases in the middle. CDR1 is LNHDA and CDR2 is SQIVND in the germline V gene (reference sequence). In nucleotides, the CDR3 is TGTGCCAGTAGTATAGCAGGAGGGAACACTGAAGCTTTCTTT. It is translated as CASSIAGGNTEAFF.

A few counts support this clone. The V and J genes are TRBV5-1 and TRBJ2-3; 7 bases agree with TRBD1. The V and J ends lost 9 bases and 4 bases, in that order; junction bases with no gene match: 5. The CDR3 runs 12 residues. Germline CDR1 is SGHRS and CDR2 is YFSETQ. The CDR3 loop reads CANDRAADTQYF. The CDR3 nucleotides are TGCGCCAACGACAGGGCGGCAGATACGCAGTATTTT.

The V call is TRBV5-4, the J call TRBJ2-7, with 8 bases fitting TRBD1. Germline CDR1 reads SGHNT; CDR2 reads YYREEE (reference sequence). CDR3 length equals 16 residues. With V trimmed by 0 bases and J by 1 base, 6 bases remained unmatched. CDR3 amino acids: CASSLGQGAGSYEQYF. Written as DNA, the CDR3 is TGTGCCAGCAGCTTGGGCCAGGGGGCCGGGTCCTACGAGCAGTACTTC. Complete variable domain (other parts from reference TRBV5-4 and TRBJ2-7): ETGVTQSPTHLIKTRGQQVTLRCSSQSGHNTVSWYQQALGQGPQFIFQYYREEENGRGNFPPRFSGLQFPNYSSELNVNALELDDSALYLCASSLGQGAGSYEQYFGPGTRLTVT.

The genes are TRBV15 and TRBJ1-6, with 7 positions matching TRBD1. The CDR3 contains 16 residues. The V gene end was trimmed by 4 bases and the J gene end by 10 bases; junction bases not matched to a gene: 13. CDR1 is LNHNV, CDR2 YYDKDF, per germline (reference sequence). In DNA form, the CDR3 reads TGTGCCACCAGCACAGACAGACAGGGACGATTGTCACCCCTCCACTTT. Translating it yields CATSTDRQGRLSPLHF.

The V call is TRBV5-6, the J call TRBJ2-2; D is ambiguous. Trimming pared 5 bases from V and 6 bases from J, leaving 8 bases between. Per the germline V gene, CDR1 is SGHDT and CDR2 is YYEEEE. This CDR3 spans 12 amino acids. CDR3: CASRIPPGELFF. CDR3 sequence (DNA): TGTGCCAGCAGAATACCCCCCGGGGAGCTGTTTTTT.

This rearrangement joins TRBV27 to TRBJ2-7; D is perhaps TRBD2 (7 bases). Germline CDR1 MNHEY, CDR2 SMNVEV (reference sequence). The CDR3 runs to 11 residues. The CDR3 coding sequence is TGTGCTTCGGGCGGGGGCCACGAGCAGTACTTC. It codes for CASGGGHEQYF.

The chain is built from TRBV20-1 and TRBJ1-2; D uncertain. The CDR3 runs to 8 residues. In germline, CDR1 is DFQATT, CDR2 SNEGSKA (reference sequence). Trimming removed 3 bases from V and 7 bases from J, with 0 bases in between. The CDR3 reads CSASGYTF. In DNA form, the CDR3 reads TGCAGTGCTAGTGGCTACACCTTC.

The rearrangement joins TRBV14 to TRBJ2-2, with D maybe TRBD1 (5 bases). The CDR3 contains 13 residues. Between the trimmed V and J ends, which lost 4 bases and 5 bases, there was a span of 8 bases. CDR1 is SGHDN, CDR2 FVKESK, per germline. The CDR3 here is CASSPQGTGELFF. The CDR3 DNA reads TGTGCCAGCAGCCCTCAGGGAACCGGGGAGCTGTTTTTT.

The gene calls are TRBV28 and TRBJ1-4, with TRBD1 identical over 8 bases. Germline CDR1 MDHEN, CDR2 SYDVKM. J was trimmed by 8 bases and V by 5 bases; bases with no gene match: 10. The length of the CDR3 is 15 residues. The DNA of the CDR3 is TGTGCCAGCAGTCAATCAGGACAGGGAAAAGAAAAACTGTTTTTT. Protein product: CASSQSGQGKEKLFF.

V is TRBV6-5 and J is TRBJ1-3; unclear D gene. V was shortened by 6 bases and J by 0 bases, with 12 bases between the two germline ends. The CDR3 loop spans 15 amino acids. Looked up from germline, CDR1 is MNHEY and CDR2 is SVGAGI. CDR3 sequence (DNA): TGTGCCAGCAGCAAATTTGGCAGCTCTGGAAACACCATATATTTT. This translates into CASSKFGSSGNTIYF.

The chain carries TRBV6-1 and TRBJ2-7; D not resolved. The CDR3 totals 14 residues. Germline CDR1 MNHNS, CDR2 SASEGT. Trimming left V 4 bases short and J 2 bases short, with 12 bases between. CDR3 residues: CASSVSRGTYEQYF. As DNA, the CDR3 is TGTGCCAGCAGTGTAAGTCGAGGAACCTACGAGCAGTACTTC.

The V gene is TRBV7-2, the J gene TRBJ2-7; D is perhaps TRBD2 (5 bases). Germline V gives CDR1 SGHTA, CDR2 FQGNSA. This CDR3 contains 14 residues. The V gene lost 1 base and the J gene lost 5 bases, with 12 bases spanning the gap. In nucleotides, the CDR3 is TGTGCCAGCAGCTTAGAGAGGGTTCGCGACGAGCAGTACTTC. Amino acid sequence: CASSLERVRDEQYF.

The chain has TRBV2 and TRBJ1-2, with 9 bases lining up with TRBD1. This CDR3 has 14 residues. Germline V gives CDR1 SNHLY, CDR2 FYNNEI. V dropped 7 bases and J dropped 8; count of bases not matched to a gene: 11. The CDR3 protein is CASMPGQGIRGYTF. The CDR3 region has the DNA TGTGCCAGCATGCCGGGACAGGGCATTAGGGGCTACACCTTC.

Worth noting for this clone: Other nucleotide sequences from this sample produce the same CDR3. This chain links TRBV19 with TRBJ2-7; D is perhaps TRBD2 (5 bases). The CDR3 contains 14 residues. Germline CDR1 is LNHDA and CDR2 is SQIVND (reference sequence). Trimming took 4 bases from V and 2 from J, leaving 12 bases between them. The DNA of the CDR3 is TGTGCCAGTAGTACCCCGGGATTAGCCTACGAGCAGTACTTC. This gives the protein CASSTPGLAYEQYF.

The CDR3 protein is CASSDSLNNSPLHF. The CDR3 DNA is TGTGCCAGTAGCGACAGCCTTAATAATTCACCCCTCCACTTT. This rearrangement joins TRBV19 to TRBJ1-6; maybe TRBD1 (5 bases). This CDR3 has 14 residues. CDR1 and CDR2 from the germline V gene are LNHDA and SQIVND (reference sequence). Deletions cut 6 bases from V and 5 bases from J, with 11 bases between. The whole variable domain, filled in from reference TRBV19 and TRBJ1-6, reads DGGITQSPKYLFRKEGQNVTLSCEQNLNHDAMYWYRQDPGQGLRLIYYSQIVNDFQKGDIAEGYSVSREKKESFPLTVTSAQKNPTAFYLCASSDSLNNSPLHFGNGTRLTVT.

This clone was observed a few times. The CDR3 sequence: CASSSIPDQPQHF. The CDR3 coding sequence is TGCGCCAGCAGCTCCATTCCTGATCAGCCCCAGCATTTT. The chain couples TRBV5-1 to TRBJ1-5; D gene ambiguous. Germline V gives CDR1 SGHRS, CDR2 YFSETQ. V was clipped by 3 bases and J by 5 bases, with 9 bases between them. The length of the CDR3 is 13 residues.

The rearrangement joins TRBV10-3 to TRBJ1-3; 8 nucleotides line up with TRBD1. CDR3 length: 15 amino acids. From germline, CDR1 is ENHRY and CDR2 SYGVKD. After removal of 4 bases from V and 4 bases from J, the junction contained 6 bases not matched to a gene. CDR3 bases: TGTGCCATCAGTGGGCAGGGGGCCGGAGGAAACACCATATATTTT. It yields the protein CAISGQGAGGNTIYF.

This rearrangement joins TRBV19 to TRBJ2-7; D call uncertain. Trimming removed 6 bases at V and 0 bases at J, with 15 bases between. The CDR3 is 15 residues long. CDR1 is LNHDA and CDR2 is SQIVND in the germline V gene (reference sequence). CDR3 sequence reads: CASSRSPRNSYEQYF. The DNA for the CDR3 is TGTGCCAGTAGCAGATCCCCGCGGAACTCCTACGAGCAGTACTTC.

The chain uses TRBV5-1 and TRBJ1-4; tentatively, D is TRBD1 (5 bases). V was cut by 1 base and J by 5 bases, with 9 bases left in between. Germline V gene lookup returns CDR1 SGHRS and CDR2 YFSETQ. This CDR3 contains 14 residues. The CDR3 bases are TGCGCCAGCAGCTTGCTTGGGGGGAATGAAAAACTGTTTTTT. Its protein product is CASSLLGGNEKLFF.

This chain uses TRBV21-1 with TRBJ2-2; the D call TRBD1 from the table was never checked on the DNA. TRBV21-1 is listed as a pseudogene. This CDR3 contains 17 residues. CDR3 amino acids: CASSSRDRTTNTGELFF. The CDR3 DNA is TGTGCCAGCAGCAGCCGGGACAGGACAACGAACACCGGGGAGCTGTTTTTT.

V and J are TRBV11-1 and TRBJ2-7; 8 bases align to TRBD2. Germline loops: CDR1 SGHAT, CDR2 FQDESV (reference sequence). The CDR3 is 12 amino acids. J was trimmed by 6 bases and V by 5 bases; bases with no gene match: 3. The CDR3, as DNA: TGTGCCAGCAGCCCCGCGGGGGGCGAGCAGTACTTC. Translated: CASSPAGGEQYF.